This T cell receptor (beta chain) originates from a study of Ad26.COV2.S vaccination and SARS-CoV-2 variants. There are 13 residues in the CDR3. Trimming cost V 3 bases and J 7 bases, with 9 bases left between them. Germline assignment: CDR1 MDHEN and CDR2 SYDVKM. Treatment: about 20 received Ad26.COV2.S at low or high dose, single or two shots; 5 received placebo; per-sample allocation not given. Samples analyzed were those drawn on day 63 after the first vaccine or placebo injection. Generated by immunoSEQ multiplex PCR, the TCRdb table keeps only in-frame clones and is missing some. The repertoire includes fewer than 500,000 clones, around 90% of them detected once, and more than 10% sits in the top ten.

This receptor was obtained from a person aged 18-65 years who received the Ad26.COV2.S COVID-19 vaccine or a placebo. The material sequenced was peripheral blood, taken in a trial of Ad26.COV2.S vaccine versus placebo. The rearrangement uses TRBV28 and TRBJ2-2; no firm D call. For the CDR3, the DNA is TGTGCCAGCAGTTTTTTCGGTAACGGGGAGCTGTTTTTT. It yields the protein CASSFFGNGELFF.